One and the same sample provided the 21 T cell receptor beta chains below, sequenced in a study of T cells after yellow fever vaccination. TCRdb re-derived calls from the 5' RACE reads in MiXCR, one entry per CDR3 protein. The sample includes a few hundred thousand distinct CDR3 sequences, 8.7% of them seen just once. Sequenced here: CD4+ T cells sorted from PBMCs, sampled 5 days after the yellow fever booster vaccination. Every receptor here comes from a man between 18 and 29 years old who received the YFV17D yellow fever vaccine.

The V and J genes are TRBV29-1 and TRBJ2-3; TRBD1 matches 10 bases. Per germline, CDR1 SQVTM and CDR2 ANQGSEA. V dropped 6 bases and J dropped 4; count of bases not matched to a gene: 7. This CDR3 is 14 amino acids long. The chain's CDR3 is CSVTGGAGADTQYF. As DNA, the CDR3 is TGCAGCGTGACAGGGGGCGCCGGGGCAGATACGCAGTATTTT.

The J gene is TRBJ1-5, the V gene TRBV5-5; unclear D gene. Germline CDR1 reads SGHKS; CDR2 reads YYEKEE (reference sequence). The CDR3 is made up of 13 amino acids. Trimming stripped 4 bases from V and 6 bases from J, with 11 bases between. The CDR3, as DNA: TGTGCCAGCAGCCGCGAGGAGGGTCAGCCCCAGCATTTT. Translation gives CASSREEGQPQHF.

In this sample, this clonotype turned up a few times. The V call is TRBV7-2, the J call TRBJ2-3, with TRBD1 as a possible D gene (6 bases). Trimming shortened V by 5 bases and J by 5 bases, and 17 bases separated the two germline ends. Per germline, CDR1 SGHTA and CDR2 FQGNSA. This CDR3 region has 15 residues. Here the CDR3 reads CASSHRAQIGDTQYF. In DNA form, the CDR3 reads TGTGCCAGCAGCCACAGGGCCCAAATCGGAGATACGCAGTATTTT.

This clonotype was picked up many times. The genes are TRBV12-3 or TRBV12-4 and TRBJ2-2, with D unresolved. V gave up 8 bases and J gave up 0 bases, with 4 bases separating them. The CDR3 consists of 12 residues. As DNA, the CDR3 is TGTGCCAGCGCGGCGAACACCGGGGAGCTGTTTTTT. Protein product: CASAANTGELFF.

The chain carries TRBV20-1 and TRBJ2-1; D is uncertain. CDR1 and CDR2 from the germline V gene are DFQATT and SNEGSKA (reference sequence). Deletions cut 3 bases from V and 6 bases from J, with 6 bases between. This CDR3 comprises 11 residues. The CDR3 protein is CSARVGNEQFF. The CDR3 nucleotides read TGCAGTGCTAGGGTGGGCAATGAGCAGTTCTTC.

The chain couples TRBV20-1 to TRBJ2-5, with 12 positions matching TRBD2. Germline CDR1 and CDR2: DFQATT and SNEGSKA (reference sequence). This CDR3 is built from 14 residues. V lost 5 bases to trimming and J lost 4 bases; unmatched junction nucleotides: 5. The chain's CDR3 is CSAWPGLAGETQYF. CDR3 sequence (DNA): TGCAGTGCTTGGCCGGGACTAGCGGGAGAGACCCAGTACTTC.

This clonotype was seen many times. The chain recombines TRBV7-2 with TRBJ2-5, with 7 bases aligning to TRBD1. The CDR3 sequence is 13 residues long. In germline, CDR1 is SGHTA, CDR2 FQGNSA. J gave up 5 bases and V 5 bases, and 5 bases lay outside the gene matches. The CDR3, as DNA: TGTGCCAGCAGCCAAGGACAGGTGGAGACCCAGTACTTC. As protein: CASSQGQVETQYF.

This clonotype occurred once. This rearrangement joins TRBV30 to TRBJ2-2; D unresolved. The germline V gene encodes CDR1 GTSNPN and CDR2 SVGIG (reference sequence). V lost 4 bases, J lost 4 bases, and 4 bases lay in between. This CDR3 comprises 11 residues. The CDR3 region has the DNA TGTGCCTGGATCCGCACCGGGGAGCTGTTTTTT. Translation gives CAWIRTGELFF.

For the CDR3, the DNA is TGTGCCAGCTGGGGGGGGTTCGGAAATACGCAGTATTTT. It codes for CASWGGFGNTQYF. This chain connects TRBV2 to TRBJ2-3, with 7 bases lining up with TRBD2. This CDR3 comprises 13 residues. V lost 8 bases to trimming and J lost 7 bases; unmatched junction nucleotides: 9. Germline values: CDR1 SNHLY, CDR2 FYNNEI.

This clonotype has only a few counts. This chain links TRBV12-3 or TRBV12-4 with TRBJ1-1; unclear D gene. This CDR3 spans 15 amino acids. V lost 3 bases, J lost 2 bases, and 13 bases lay in between. The CDR3 DNA reads as TGTGCCAGCAGTTTGGCCTCCGGAACTAACACTGAAGCTTTCTTT. This encodes CASSLASGTNTEAFF.

This clonotype was observed many times. The chain recombines TRBV18 with TRBJ1-4; D remains ambiguous. V lost 2 bases and J lost 4, with 5 bases in between. Germline CDR1 is KGHSH and CDR2 is LQKENI. The CDR3 spans 13 residues. This chain's CDR3 is CASSPNSNEKLFF. The CDR3, as DNA: TGTGCCAGCTCACCAAACAGTAATGAAAAACTGTTTTTT.

This clonotype was observed a few times. V and J are TRBV7-8 and TRBJ2-3; D might be TRBD2 (7 bases). The CDR3 has 16 amino acids. CDR1 is SGHVS, CDR2 FQNEAQ, per germline. Trimming removed 5 bases at V and 3 bases at J, with 18 bases between. The CDR3 DNA sequence: TGTGCCAGCAGCCCCCTAGGGGGGGGAATAACAGATACGCAGTATTTT. Its protein product is CASSPLGGGITDTQYF.

This clonotype has just a few counts. V and J are TRBV18 and TRBJ2-1, with D maybe TRBD1 (5 bases). The CDR3 covers 13 residues. V was shortened by 3 bases and J by 7 bases, with 10 bases between the two germline ends. Germline loops: CDR1 KGHSH, CDR2 LQKENI. The CDR3 DNA follows: TGTGCCAGCTCACCCGACAGTTGGAATGAGCAGTTCTTC. Residues: CASSPDSWNEQFF.

V is TRBV9 and J is TRBJ1-5; D is undetermined. Germline V gives CDR1 SGDLS, CDR2 YYNGEE. CDR3 length: 15 residues. The ends were cut back, 4 bases at V and 3 bases at J, with 14 bases in the middle. The CDR3 bases are TGTGCCAGCAGCCCTGCCGGGGAGCCCAATCAGCCCCAGCATTTT. The encoded protein is CASSPAGEPNQPQHF.

The chain employs TRBV25-1 and TRBJ1-2, with D tentatively TRBD1 (6 bases). The CDR3 has 14 amino acids. From germline, CDR1 is MGHDK and CDR2 SYGVNS. The V end lost 8 bases, the J end lost 4 bases, and 17 bases lay between the germline ends. The CDR3 here is CASGGHSRGYGYTF. The CDR3 nucleotides read TGTGCCAGCGGGGGACACTCGAGAGGCTATGGCTACACCTTC.

This clonotype was picked up many times. The genes are TRBV5-1 and TRBJ1-1, with D tentatively TRBD1 (6 bases). The V gene's germline CDR1 is SGHRS and CDR2 YFSETQ. This CDR3 contains 14 residues. V was trimmed by 5 bases and J by 5 bases, leaving 16 bases between them. In nucleotides, the CDR3 is TGCGCCAGCAGATCCCTACAGGGTAGGACTGAAGCTTTCTTT. This sequence encodes CASRSLQGRTEAFF. The full variable domain, with the rest looked up from reference TRBV5-1 and TRBJ1-1, is KAGVTQTPRYLIKTRGQQVTLSCSPISGHRSVSWYQQTPGQGLQFLFEYFSETQRNKGNFPGRFSGRQFSNSRSEMNVSTLELGDSALYLCASRSLQGRTEAFFGQGTRLTVV.

This clonotype was detected only a few times. This rearrangement joins TRBV7-9 to TRBJ1-2, with D possibly TRBD1 on 6 matching bases. The CDR3 spans 14 residues. Trimming cost V 4 bases and J 8 bases, with 17 bases left between them. Germline lookup yields CDR1 SEHNR and CDR2 FQNEAQ (reference sequence). The CDR3 sequence: CASSSRQALGGYTF. The CDR3 nucleotides are TGTGCCAGCAGCTCACGACAGGCGTTAGGGGGCTACACCTTC.

This sequence joins TRBV5-1 and TRBJ1-3; no reliable D call. Germline values: CDR1 SGHRS, CDR2 YFSETQ. The CDR3 runs to 16 residues. Trimming cost V 2 bases and J 2 bases, with 14 bases left between them. In DNA form, the CDR3 reads TGCGCCAGCAGCTTAGGTTGGCGGGCTACTGGAAACACCATATATTTT. The encoded protein is CASSLGWRATGNTIYF. The full variable domain, completed using reference TRBV5-1 and TRBJ1-3, is KAGVTQTPRYLIKTRGQQVTLSCSPISGHRSVSWYQQTPGQGLQFLFEYFSETQRNKGNFPGRFSGRQFSNSRSEMNVSTLELGDSALYLCASSLGWRATGNTIYFGEGSWLTVV.

The rearrangement links TRBV6-1 to TRBJ2-3, with TRBD1 matching 11 bases. Germline V CDR1 and CDR2: MNHNS, SASEGT. The junction had 4 bases not matched to a gene; V was cut back by 0 bases and J by 5 bases. The CDR3 has 16 residues. In nucleotides, the CDR3 is TGTGCCAGCAGTGAAGCCGGACAGGGGGCAGAAGATACGCAGTATTTT. It translates to CASSEAGQGAEDTQYF.

This clonotype has only a few counts. V usage is TRBV7-2 and J usage is TRBJ1-1, with unresolved D. V was cut by 4 bases and J by 0 bases, with 6 bases left in between. CDR1 is SGHTA and CDR2 is FQGNSA in the germline V gene. The CDR3 sequence is 13 residues long. The CDR3 DNA sequence: TGTGCCAGCAGCTCCGAGGTGAACACTGAAGCTTTCTTT. It yields the protein CASSSEVNTEAFF.

This clonotype was seen at least ten times. The chain links TRBV4-2 to TRBJ2-5, with 8 bases identical to TRBD1. The CDR3 runs 15 residues. The J segment lost 10 bases and the V segment lost 0 bases, leaving 10 bases of the junction unmatched. Germline CDR1 LGHNA, CDR2 YNFKEQ. CDR3 nucleotide sequence: TGTGCCAGCAGCCAAGACACGGGACAGGTGACGGGCCAGTACTTC. Amino acid sequence: CASSQDTGQVTGQYF.